This is a list of T cell receptor beta chains from one sample in a study of cytomegalovirus exposure and HLA in healthy donors. Sequenced by immunoSEQ multiplex PCR; TCRdb stores in-frame clones only, minus some. The repertoire holds under 150,000 clones, with roughly four fifths as singletons. The sequencing sample was made of PBMCs. These receptors were obtained from a woman aged 45-59 years in good health and CMV-seronegative. The CDR3 runs from the conserved cysteine through the conserved F or W. D genes are given only for firm matches. Clone size is stated in some rows and not others, as once, few, many or a class when expanded.

CDR3 protein: CASSLWGGSEFF
CDR3 DNA: TGTGCCAGCAGTTTATGGGGGGGGTCGGAGTTCTTC
J gene: TRBJ2-1
D gene: TRBD2
V gene: TRBV27
clone size: .

CDR3 protein: CASSQGRQGANYGYTF
CDR3 DNA: TGCGCCAGCAGCCAAGGAAGACAGGGGGCTAACTATGGCTACACCTTC
J gene: TRBJ1-2
D gene: TRBD1
V gene: TRBV4-3
clone size: .

CDR3 protein: CASSSDTGELFF
CDR3 DNA: TGTGCCAGCAGCTCCGACACCGGGGAGCTGTTTTTT
J gene: TRBJ2-2
D gene: .
V gene: TRBV11-3
clone size: .

CDR3 protein: CASVPGTGTHAYEQYF
CDR3 DNA: TGCGCCAGCGTTCCGGGAACCGGGACTCATGCCTACGAGCAGTACTTC
J gene: TRBJ2-7
D gene: .
V gene: TRBV5-1
clone size: .

CDR3 protein: CASSLPRNYGYTF
CDR3 DNA: TGTGCCAGCAGTTTACCCAGGAACTATGGCTACACCTTC
J gene: TRBJ1-2
D gene: .
V gene: TRBV28
clone size: .

CDR3 protein: CASTGTSDYEQFF
CDR3 DNA: TGTGCCTCAACCGGGACTAGCGACTATGAGCAGTTCTTC
J gene: TRBJ2-1
D gene: TRBD2
V gene: TRBV30
clone size: .

CDR3 protein: CASSPRVPGQGETNTIYF
CDR3 DNA: TGTGCCAGCTCACCCAGGGTCCCGGGACAGGGTGAAACAAACACCATATATTTT
J gene: TRBJ1-3
D gene: TRBD1
V gene: TRBV18
clone size: .

CDR3 protein: CASSHIGEGTEAFF
CDR3 DNA: TGCGCCAGCAGCCATATTGGGGAGGGTACTGAAGCTTTCTTT
J gene: TRBJ1-1
D gene: .
V gene: TRBV4-1
clone size: few

CDR3 protein: CASSLAWGGEAFF
CDR3 DNA: TGTGCCAGCAGCTTAGCCTGGGGCGGTGAAGCTTTCTTT
J gene: TRBJ1-1
D gene: .
V gene: TRBV7-9
clone size: .

CDR3 protein: CASSPGTNTEAFF
CDR3 DNA: TGTGCCAGCTCACCCGGGACAAACACTGAAGCTTTCTTT
J gene: TRBJ1-1
D gene: .
V gene: TRBV18
clone size: .

CDR3 protein: CASSHGQGNEKLFF
CDR3 DNA: TGCGCCAGCAGCCACGGACAGGGAAATGAAAAACTGTTTTTT
J gene: TRBJ1-4
D gene: TRBD1
V gene: TRBV5-1
clone size: .

CDR3 protein: CAWGGRLNEKLFF
CDR3 DNA: TGTGCCTGGGGAGGGAGACTGAATGAAAAACTGTTTTTT
J gene: TRBJ1-4
D gene: .
V gene: TRBV30
clone size: .

CDR3 protein: CASRGLAGAPDTQYF
CDR3 DNA: TGCGCCAGCAGGGGTCTAGCGGGAGCCCCAGATACGCAGTATTTT
J gene: TRBJ2-3
D gene: TRBD2
V gene: TRBV5-1
clone size: .

CDR3 protein: CASSELGLAGHYNEQFF
CDR3 DNA: TGTGCCAGCAGCGAGCTGGGACTAGCGGGGCACTACAATGAGCAGTTCTTC
J gene: TRBJ2-1
D gene: TRBD2
V gene: TRBV5-4
clone size: few

CDR3 protein: CAWSVNRGRREQFF
CDR3 DNA: TGTGCCTGGAGTGTCAACAGGGGGAGGAGAGAGCAGTTCTTC
J gene: TRBJ2-1
D gene: TRBD1
V gene: TRBV30
clone size: .

CDR3 protein: CASSLVGTGTEMYEAFF
CDR3 DNA: TGTGCCAGCAGCTTAGTTGGCACCGGGACAGAAATGTACGAAGCTTTCTTT
J gene: TRBJ1-1
D gene: TRBD1
V gene: TRBV7-9
clone size: .

CDR3 protein: CASSFIGLAVYEQYF
CDR3 DNA: TGTGCCAGCAGCTTTATAGGGCTAGCTGTCTACGAGCAGTACTTC
J gene: TRBJ2-7
D gene: .
V gene: TRBV5-6
clone size: few

CDR3 protein: CASSRVQGQAFF
CDR3 DNA: TGCGCCAGCAGCCGAGTACAGGGTCAAGCTTTCTTT
J gene: TRBJ1-1
D gene: .
V gene: TRBV4-3
clone size: .

CDR3 protein: CAISNRQGADTGELFF
CDR3 DNA: TGTGCCATCAGTAATCGTCAGGGGGCGGACACCGGGGAGCTGTTTTTT
J gene: TRBJ2-2
D gene: TRBD1
V gene: TRBV10-3
clone size: .

CDR3 protein: CASSRDYRAEQYF
CDR3 DNA: TGTGCCAGCAGCAGGGACTACCGGGCCGAGCAGTACTTC
J gene: TRBJ2-7
D gene: TRBD2
V gene: TRBV7-6
clone size: .

CDR3 protein: CARSRRGASYNEQFF
CDR3 DNA: TGTGCCAGAAGCCGCCGGGGAGCCTCCTACAATGAGCAGTTCTTC
J gene: TRBJ2-1
D gene: .
V gene: TRBV5-3
clone size: .

CDR3 protein: CASSFGLAGEETQYF
CDR3 DNA: TGTGCCAGCAGCTTCGGGCTAGCGGGAGAAGAGACCCAGTACTTC
J gene: TRBJ2-5
D gene: TRBD2
V gene: TRBV5-6
clone size: .

CDR3 protein: CASSMGQGDTQYF
CDR3 DNA: TGTGCCAGTAGTATGGGACAGGGAGATACGCAGTATTTT
J gene: TRBJ2-3
D gene: TRBD1
V gene: TRBV19
clone size: .

CDR3 protein: CASSEGLAGESYEQYF
CDR3 DNA: TGTGCCAGCAGTGAGGGACTAGCGGGAGAGAGTTACGAGCAGTACTTC
J gene: TRBJ2-7
D gene: TRBD2
V gene: TRBV6-1
clone size: .

CDR3 protein: CASSLARGQMNTGELFF
CDR3 DNA: TGTGCCAGCAGCTTAGCGCGGGGGCAGATGAACACCGGGGAGCTGTTTTTT
J gene: TRBJ2-2
D gene: .
V gene: TRBV7-8
clone size: .

CDR3 protein: CSGSLGTTGNTIYF
CDR3 DNA: TGCAGCGGGAGCCTCGGGACAACTGGAAACACCATATATTTT
J gene: TRBJ1-3
D gene: .
V gene: TRBV29-1
clone size: few

CDR3 protein: CASSTDYTGELFF
CDR3 DNA: TGTGCCAGCAGTACGGACTACACCGGGGAGCTGTTTTTT
J gene: TRBJ2-2
D gene: .
V gene: TRBV2
clone size: .

CDR3 protein: CASGTSGGDEQFF
CDR3 DNA: TGTGCCAGTGGGACTAGCGGAGGGGATGAGCAGTTCTTC
J gene: TRBJ2-1
D gene: TRBD2
V gene: TRBV27
clone size: .

CDR3 protein: CASSRENQETQYF
CDR3 DNA: TGTGCCAGCAGCCGGGAAAACCAAGAGACCCAGTACTTC
J gene: TRBJ2-5
D gene: .
V gene: TRBV7-2
clone size: few

CDR3 protein: CASSEDWSNQPQHF
CDR3 DNA: TGTGCCAGCAGTGAAGACTGGAGCAATCAGCCCCAGCATTTT
J gene: TRBJ1-5
D gene: .
V gene: TRBV2
clone size: .

CDR3 protein: CASSLKRSAGELFF
CDR3 DNA: TGTGCTAGCAGCTTAAAAAGGAGCGCCGGGGAGCTGTTTTTT
J gene: TRBJ2-2
D gene: .
V gene: TRBV7-7
clone size: .

CDR3 protein: CASSLQGLRDEQYF
CDR3 DNA: TGTGCCAGCAGCTTACAGGGTCTTCGGGACGAGCAGTACTTC
J gene: TRBJ2-7
D gene: .
V gene: TRBV7-9
clone size: once

CDR3 protein: CASSLEYGGLEAFF
CDR3 DNA: TGTGCCAGCAGCTTGGAGTACGGGGGTTTGGAAGCTTTCTTT
J gene: TRBJ1-1
D gene: .
V gene: TRBV5-5
clone size: .

CDR3 protein: CASGGGTGLREKLFF
CDR3 DNA: TGTGCCAGTGGGGGCGGGACAGGCTTGAGAGAAAAACTGTTTTTT
J gene: TRBJ1-4
D gene: TRBD1
V gene: TRBV19
clone size: .

CDR3 protein: CASSFALPYNEQFF
CDR3 DNA: TGTGCCAGTAGTTTCGCCCTACCGTACAATGAGCAGTTCTTC
J gene: TRBJ2-1
D gene: .
V gene: TRBV19
clone size: .

CDR3 protein: CASSLRRGSLSGNTIYF
CDR3 DNA: TGTGCCAGCAGCTTAAGGCGGGGGAGCCTCTCTGGAAACACCATATATTTT
J gene: TRBJ1-3
D gene: .
V gene: TRBV7-9
clone size: .

CDR3 protein: CASSLTGQGFYEQYF
CDR3 DNA: TGTGCCAGCAGCCTGACGGGACAGGGGTTTTACGAGCAGTACTTC
J gene: TRBJ2-7
D gene: TRBD1
V gene: TRBV5-4
clone size: .

CDR3 protein: CATLQGSDTQYF
CDR3 DNA: TGTGCCACCCTACAGGGATCAGATACGCAGTATTTT
J gene: TRBJ2-3
D gene: .
V gene: TRBV28
clone size: once

CDR3 protein: CASSIPTGANFGAEAFF
CDR3 DNA: TGTGCCAGCAGCATACCGACAGGGGCTAACTTTGGCGCTGAAGCTTTCTTT
J gene: TRBJ1-1
D gene: TRBD1
V gene: TRBV7-2
clone size: .

CDR3 protein: CASSRTTSNQPQHF
CDR3 DNA: TGTGCCAGCAGTCGGACAACTAGCAATCAGCCCCAGCATTTT
J gene: TRBJ1-5
D gene: .
V gene: TRBV7-9
clone size: .

CDR3 protein: CASSSRGTSGSPYEQYF
CDR3 DNA: TGTGCCAGCAGCTCGAGGGGGACTAGCGGTTCGCCCTACGAGCAGTACTTC
J gene: TRBJ2-7
D gene: TRBD2
V gene: TRBV5-4
clone size: few

CDR3 protein: CASFRGRAKIDTQYF
CDR3 DNA: TGTGCCAGCTTTCGGGGGAGGGCGAAAATAGATACGCAGTATTTT
J gene: TRBJ2-3
D gene: TRBD2
V gene: TRBV27
clone size: .

CDR3 protein: CSVGAGSEQFF
CDR3 DNA: TGCAGCGTTGGAGCGGGAAGTGAGCAGTTCTTC
J gene: TRBJ2-1
D gene: TRBD2
V gene: TRBV29-1
clone size: .

CDR3 protein: CATSRGQENTEAFF
CDR3 DNA: TGTGCCACCAGCAGAGGACAGGAGAACACTGAAGCTTTCTTT
J gene: TRBJ1-1
D gene: .
V gene: TRBV15
clone size: .

CDR3 protein: CAWDRGPGNTIYF
CDR3 DNA: TGTGCCTGGGACAGGGGGCCTGGAAACACCATATATTTT
J gene: TRBJ1-3
D gene: TRBD1
V gene: TRBV30
clone size: .

CDR3 protein: CASSSDRGPLEAFF
CDR3 DNA: TGTGCCAGCAGCTCCGACAGGGGGCCACTTGAAGCTTTCTTT
J gene: TRBJ1-1
D gene: TRBD1
V gene: TRBV6-6
clone size: once

CDR3 protein: CASSEGTGSYEQYF
CDR3 DNA: TGTGCCAGCAGTGAAGGGACAGGATCCTACGAGCAGTACTTC
J gene: TRBJ2-7
D gene: TRBD1
V gene: TRBV2
clone size: .

CDR3 protein: CASSPDRAYGYTF
CDR3 DNA: TGCGCCAGCAGCCCGGACAGGGCCTATGGCTACACCTTC
J gene: TRBJ1-2
D gene: TRBD1
V gene: TRBV5-1
clone size: .

CDR3 protein: CASNQETGGAWLGAKNIQYF
CDR3 DNA: TGTGCCAGCAACCAAGAGACAGGGGGGGCGTGGCTTGGCGCCAAAAACATTCAGTACTTC
J gene: TRBJ2-4
D gene: TRBD1
V gene: TRBV27
clone size: .

CDR3 protein: CASSKTGTGNEKLFF
CDR3 DNA: TGTGCCAGCAGTAAGACCGGGACAGGGAATGAAAAACTGTTTTTT
J gene: TRBJ1-4
D gene: TRBD1
V gene: TRBV6-5
clone size: .

CDR3 protein: CASSLGQSNQPQHF
CDR3 DNA: TGTGCCAGCAGCTTGGGACAGTCAAATCAGCCCCAGCATTTT
J gene: TRBJ1-5
D gene: .
V gene: TRBV5-5
clone size: .

CDR3 protein: CASSLRTSYNEQFF
CDR3 DNA: TGTGCCAGCAGCCTTCGGACAAGTTACAATGAGCAGTTCTTC
J gene: TRBJ2-1
D gene: .
V gene: TRBV5-8
clone size: .

CDR3 protein: CASSLDPGVVEQYF
CDR3 DNA: TGCGCCAGCAGCTTGGATCCGGGAGTTGTCGAGCAGTACTTC
J gene: TRBJ2-7
D gene: .
V gene: TRBV5-1
clone size: .

CDR3 protein: CASSHGTGGEAFF
CDR3 DNA: TGCGCCAGCAGCCACGGGACAGGGGGAGAAGCTTTCTTT
J gene: TRBJ1-1
D gene: TRBD1
V gene: TRBV4-3
clone size: .